This entry lists 26 T cell receptor beta chains sequenced from one sample in a study of cytomegalovirus exposure and HLA in healthy donors. PCR was performed using 60 Vbeta and 13 Jbeta primers. The protocol was immunoSEQ multiplex PCR, while the TCRdb copy is restricted to in-frame clones and leaves out a portion. This table has about 150,000 clones, roughly 79% appearing once. The sample was PBMCs. The receptors stem from a woman aged 40 to 50 in good health and CMV-seropositive.

This chain connects TRBV6-1 to TRBJ1-1; D is unclear. CDR1 and CDR2 (germline): MNHNS, SASEGT. This CDR3 has 13 residues. V gave up 5 bases and J gave up 7 bases, with 14 bases separating them. The CDR3 sequence: CASSPAETLEAFF. Written as DNA, the CDR3 is TGTGCCAGCAGTCCTGCAGAGACACTTGAAGCTTTCTTT.

The chain joins TRBV5-4 to TRBJ2-2; 14 nucleotides align to TRBD2. Germline CDR1 is SGHNT and CDR2 is YYREEE (reference sequence). The CDR3 contains 19 residues. The ends lost 3 bases at V and 0 bases at J; junction bases unmatched: 7. CDR3 amino acids: CASSSRLAGGRTNTGELFF. The DNA of the CDR3 is TGTGCCAGCAGCTCCAGACTAGCGGGGGGGCGTACGAACACCGGGGAGCTGTTTTTT.

This chain links TRBV25-1 with TRBJ1-1; D unclear. The CDR3 runs to 13 residues. The V gene lost 6 bases and the J gene lost 0 bases, with 8 bases spanning the gap. Germline V gene data show CDR1 as MGHDK and CDR2 as SYGVNS. CDR3 DNA sequence: TGTGCCAGCAGGTACGGTATGAACACTGAAGCTTTCTTT. Amino acid sequence: CASRYGMNTEAFF.

The chain combines TRBV28 with TRBJ1-6; D not resolved. Germline V lookup: CDR1 MDHEN, CDR2 SYDVKM. The germline V and J ends were trimmed by 6 bases and 10 bases, with 10 bases remaining between them. The CDR3 is 12 residues long. This CDR3 is CASRVENSPLHF. The CDR3 DNA follows: TGTGCCAGCAGGGTTGAGAACTCACCCCTCCACTTT.

The J gene is TRBJ2-5, the V gene TRBV6-1; D is undetermined. Germline V gene lookup returns CDR1 MNHNS and CDR2 SASEGT. V lost 1 base to trimming and J lost 11 bases, with 20 bases between them. This CDR3 has 15 amino acids. The CDR3 DNA reads as TGTGCCAGCAGTGAAGTAGCTGGTCTGACGTATGAGCAGTACTTC. Translation: CASSEVAGLTYEQYF.

The table lists this clone with a few counts. The chain employs TRBV4-1 and TRBJ1-1; possibly TRBD1 for D (6 bases). CDR1 MGHRA and CDR2 YSYEKL come from the germline V gene. The V gene lost 3 bases and the J gene lost 0 bases, with 14 bases spanning the gap. CDR3 size: 16 residues. The chain's CDR3 is CASSHRGDRMNTEAFF. The CDR3 bases are TGCGCCAGCAGCCATAGGGGAGACAGGATGAACACTGAAGCTTTCTTT.

This chain joins TRBV7-8 and TRBJ1-3; the D is unclear. The V end lost 5 bases, the J end lost 0 bases, and 11 bases lay between the germline ends. The length of the CDR3 is 15 residues. Germline V CDR1 and CDR2: SGHVS, FQNEAQ. The CDR3 DNA reads TGTGCCAGCAGCCACAGTCCTACCTCTGGAAACACCATATATTTT. Translation: CASSHSPTSGNTIYF.

This chain uses TRBV13 with TRBJ1-3; 7 bases match TRBD1. This CDR3 has 16 residues. The J segment lost 2 bases and the V segment lost 4 bases, leaving 8 bases of the junction unmatched. CDR1 is PRHDT, CDR2 FYEKMQ, per germline (reference sequence). CDR3 coding DNA: TGTGCCAGCAGCTCCTACAGGGGTAGCACTGGAAACACCATATATTTT. This encodes CASSSYRGSTGNTIYF.

V usage is TRBV15 and J usage is TRBJ2-2; D is unresolved. The germline CDR1 and CDR2 sequences are LNHNV and YYDKDF (reference sequence). V lost 0 bases to trimming and J lost 6 bases, with 11 bases between them. The CDR3 runs to 15 residues. The CDR3 DNA reads as TGTGCCACCAGCAGAGACGGTACCGCCCCCGGGGAGCTGTTTTTT. It is translated as CATSRDGTAPGELFF.

The chain has TRBV6-5 and TRBJ1-2, with 9 nucleotides matching TRBD1. Germline V gives CDR1 MNHEY, CDR2 SVGAGI. Germline trimming cut 0 bases from V and 7 bases from J; bases unmatched to any gene: 9. The CDR3 runs to 16 residues. The CDR3 here is CASSYSNRDRARGYTF. CDR3 nucleotides: TGTGCCAGCAGTTACTCAAACCGGGACAGGGCACGTGGCTACACCTTC.

This clone was seen only once. The chain combines TRBV30 with TRBJ2-6; 7 bases fit TRBD2. V was clipped by 5 bases and J by 0 bases; unmatched bases: 7. The CDR3 is made up of 16 amino acids. Per germline, CDR1 GTSNPN and CDR2 SVGIG (reference sequence). The CDR3 nucleotides are TGTGCCTGGGGTAGGGGCGGGGGCTCTGGGGCCAACGTCCTGACTTTC. It encodes CAWGRGGGSGANVLTF.

V is TRBV6-6 and J is TRBJ2-5, with D maybe TRBD2 (6 bases). The CDR3 consists of 14 residues. Between the trimmed V and J ends, which lost 6 bases and 2 bases, there was a span of 13 bases. CDR1 is MNHNY and CDR2 is SVGAGI in the germline V gene (reference sequence). Here the CDR3 DNA reads TGTGCCAGCAGCCCTTGGACTACTCAAGAGACCCAGTACTTC. This sequence encodes CASSPWTTQETQYF.

This clone has more than one count but fewer than ten. CDR3 sequence reads: CATSNGGYNEQFF. The CDR3 coding sequence is TGTGCCACCAGCAACGGGGGATACAATGAGCAGTTCTTC. J is TRBJ2-1 and V is TRBV15; tentative D call: TRBD2 (6 bases). V lost 4 bases and J 4 bases, leaving 8 bases between the germline ends. The CDR3 contains 13 residues. Germline V CDR1 and CDR2: LNHNV, YYDKDF (reference sequence).

J is TRBJ2-7 and V is TRBV5-1, with D tentatively TRBD1 (6 bases). V dropped 0 bases and J dropped 0 bases, with 7 bases sitting between them. This CDR3 is built from 14 residues. CDR1 is SGHRS and CDR2 is YFSETQ in the germline V gene. Here the CDR3 DNA reads TGCGCCAGCAGCTTGGCGACAGGCTCCTACGAGCAGTACTTC. It yields the protein CASSLATGSYEQYF.

The chain carries TRBV4-2 and TRBJ1-6, with 7 bases aligning to TRBD1. J was trimmed by 7 bases and V by 1 base; bases with no gene match: 1. The CDR3 has 14 amino acids. The germline gives CDR1 LGHNA, CDR2 YNFKEQ. CDR3: CASSQGDSNSPLHF. In nucleotides, the CDR3 is TGTGCCAGCAGCCAAGGGGACAGCAATTCACCCCTCCACTTT.

CDR3 DNA sequence: TGTGCCAGCAGCCGAGCGAAAGAAGAGACCCAGTACTTC. This sequence encodes CASSRAKEETQYF. V is TRBV7-7 and J is TRBJ2-5; D is uncertain. Germline V gives CDR1 SSHAT, CDR2 FNYEAQ (reference sequence). The CDR3 extends over 13 amino acids. Between the trimmed V and J ends, which lost 5 bases and 3 bases, there was a span of 10 bases.

This chain connects TRBV6-5 to TRBJ2-3, with no clear D. The length of the CDR3 is 14 residues. V lost 2 bases to trimming and J lost 4 bases, with 10 bases between them. CDR1 MNHEY and CDR2 SVGAGI come from the germline V gene. The CDR3 DNA is TGTGCCAGCAGTTACGGTTTAGCCCCAGATACGCAGTATTTT. Protein sequence: CASSYGLAPDTQYF.

V gene TRBV16 combines with J gene TRBJ1-5; tentative D call: TRBD1 (5 bases). Looked up from germline, CDR1 is KGHSY and CDR2 is FQNENV. The CDR3 runs 13 residues. V lost 4 bases, J lost 4 bases, and 8 bases lay in between. CDR3 nucleotide sequence: TGTGCCAGCAGCCCTGGGGGGAATCAGCCCCAGCATTTT. Amino acids: CASSPGGNQPQHF.

This clone was counted only a few times. Other nucleotide sequences in the sample specify the same CDR3. The gene calls are TRBV6-1 and TRBJ1-5; D perhaps matches TRBD1 (6 bases). Trimming took off 8 bases at V and 2 bases at J, with 10 bases between the two ends. Germline V gene lookup returns CDR1 MNHNS and CDR2 SASEGT. The CDR3 contains 13 residues. The CDR3 sequence is CASLRTGNQPQHF. DNA for the CDR3: TGTGCCAGCCTAAGGACAGGCAATCAGCCCCAGCATTTT.

The V and J genes are TRBV2 and TRBJ1-4, with D unresolved. V was clipped by 6 bases and J by 7 bases, with 15 bases between them. CDR1 and CDR2 (germline): SNHLY, FYNNEI. This CDR3 region has 14 residues. The CDR3 DNA follows: TGTGCCAGCAGATTCGACACCGGCTTTGAAAAACTGTTTTTT. It encodes CASRFDTGFEKLFF.

This rearrangement joins TRBV7-9 to TRBJ1-1, with TRBD1 identical over 8 bases. The CDR3 has 16 residues. V shed 1 base and J 5 bases; nucleotides not matched to a gene: 9. Germline lookup yields CDR1 SEHNR and CDR2 FQNEAQ (reference sequence). As DNA, the CDR3 is TGTGCCAGCAGCTTAGACGTCGGACAGGGAAGTACTGAAGCTTTCTTT. Translated, it gives CASSLDVGQGSTEAFF.

V gene TRBV7-3 combines with J gene TRBJ2-7; TRBD1 aligns across 7 bases. This CDR3 is built from 13 residues. The V and J ends lost 3 bases and 6 bases, in that order; junction bases with no gene match: 5. The germline CDR1 and CDR2 sequences are SGHTA and FQGTGA. This chain's CDR3 is CASSFDRASEQYF. The CDR3 coding sequence is TGTGCCAGCAGCTTCGACAGGGCGTCCGAGCAGTACTTC.

The genes are TRBV14 and TRBJ2-7; a weak D match, TRBD1 (6 bases). The CDR3 has 13 residues. V lost 5 bases and J 4 bases, leaving 12 bases between the germline ends. Germline CDR1 SGHDN, CDR2 FVKESK. CDR3 coding DNA: TGTGCCAGCAGCTTCGACAGGATTTACGAGCAGTACTTC. Its translation is CASSFDRIYEQYF. The full variable domain, rest sourced from reference TRBV14 and TRBJ2-7, is EAGVTQFPSHSVIEKGQTVTLRCDPISGHDNLYWYRRVMGKEIKFLLHFVKESKQDESGMPNNRFLAERTGGTYSTLKVQPAELEDSGVYFCASSFDRIYEQYFGPGTRLTVT.

The chain recombines TRBV6-6 with TRBJ1-2; tentatively, D is TRBD1 (5 bases). V was cut by 0 bases and J by 4 bases, with 9 bases left in between. Per germline, CDR1 MNHNY and CDR2 SVGAGI (reference sequence). The CDR3 runs 14 residues. CDR3 region: CASSYSAGFYGYTF. The CDR3 DNA reads as TGTGCCAGCAGTTACTCGGCAGGGTTCTATGGCTACACCTTC.

In DNA form, the CDR3 reads TGCGCCAGCAGCCAAGTGGGGACAGGGTTTGACACTGAAGCTTTCTTT. This encodes CASSQVGTGFDTEAFF. The J gene is TRBJ1-1, the V gene TRBV4-1, with 9 bases fitting TRBD1. The CDR3 extends over 16 amino acids. Trimming cost V 1 base and J 3 bases; bases outside gene matches: 6. Germline CDR1 MGHRA, CDR2 YSYEKL.

The J gene is TRBJ2-3, the V gene TRBV30, with 8 bases aligning to TRBD1. Germline V CDR1 and CDR2: GTSNPN, SVGIG (reference sequence). The CDR3 sequence is 14 residues long. V was pared by 4 bases and J by 4 bases, with 7 bases of the junction left unmatched. CDR3 loop: CAWKRTGSPDTQYF. Written as DNA, the CDR3 is TGTGCCTGGAAAAGGACAGGGAGCCCAGATACGCAGTATTTT.